These T cell receptor beta chains were read from a single sample in a study of cytomegalovirus exposure and HLA in healthy donors. Profiled with immunoSEQ multiplex PCR; TCRdb holds only in-frame clones, not every one. The table shows some 110,000 clones, with approximately 88% occurring only once. Sequenced: PBMCs. All receptors derive from a man aged 18 to 30 in good health and CMV-seronegative. Both conserved end residues are part of each CDR3. Each record gives: clone size, D gene, J gene, V gene, CDR3 protein, CDR3 DNA. The D gene is left open where the match is weak. Size tells how often a clone was seen (once, few, many) or the class of an expanded clone, and some rows leave it out.

-,-,TRBJ2-6,TRBV5-1,CASSLANDSSGANVLTF,TGCGCCAGCAGCTTGGCCAACGACAGCTCTGGGGCCAACGTCCTGACTTTC
-,-,TRBJ1-3,TRBV19,CASASGRVSGNTIYF,TGTGCCAGCGCCTCAGGGAGGGTGTCTGGAAACACCATATATTTT
once,-,TRBJ2-7,TRBV5-4,CASSFGGHEQYF,TGTGCCAGCAGCTTCGGGGGTCACGAGCAGTACTTC
-,-,TRBJ2-7,TRBV28,CASSLFKARGYEQYF,TGTGCCAGCAGTTTGTTTAAGGCTCGGGGCTACGAGCAGTACTTC
-,TRBD1,TRBJ1-1,TRBV27,CASSYHGTGDAFF,TGTGCCAGCAGTTATCACGGGACAGGTGATGCTTTCTTT
-,-,TRBJ1-1,TRBV7-7,CASSLTGLNTEAFF,TGTGCCAGCAGCTTAACAGGCCTGAACACTGAAGCTTTCTTT
-,-,TRBJ1-2,TRBV7-2,CASSLESTPRINYGYTF,TGTGCCAGCAGCTTGGAGAGTACGCCGCGGATTAACTATGGCTACACCTTC
-,TRBD2,TRBJ2-7,TRBV11-3,CASSFISGTYEQYF,TGTGCCAGCAGCTTTATAAGCGGGACCTACGAGCAGTACTTC
-,TRBD1,TRBJ2-7,TRBV27,CASSLYGQGAYEQYF,TGTGCCAGCAGTTTATACGGACAGGGGGCGTATGAGCAGTACTTC
-,TRBD1,TRBJ1-2,TRBV25-1,CASRGQGVVGYTF,TGTGCCAGCAGAGGACAGGGGGTTGTTGGCTACACCTTC
-,TRBD2,TRBJ2-3,TRBV7-6,CASSLGLAGPTDTQYF,TGTGCCAGCAGCTTAGGGCTAGCGGGGCCCACAGATACGCAGTATTTT
-,TRBD1,TRBJ2-7,TRBV11-3,CASSPRTGDYYEQYF,TGTGCCAGCAGCCCGCGGACAGGGGATTATTACGAGCAGTACTTT
-,-,TRBJ2-7,TRBV28,CASTPSGQYQEQYF,TGTGCCAGCACCCCTTCGGGACAATATCAGGAGCAGTACTTC
-,TRBD1,TRBJ1-5,TRBV2,CASSEQRTGGWQPQHF,TGTGCCAGCAGTGAACAAAGGACAGGGGGATGGCAGCCCCAGCATTTT
-,TRBD2,TRBJ2-7,TRBV6-1,CASTPGASGSYEQYF,TGTGCCAGCACCCCCGGGGCTAGCGGATCCTACGAGCAGTACTTC
-,-,TRBJ1-1,TRBV7-9,CASSHGGGTAFF,TGTGCCAGCAGCCATGGGGGGGGCACAGCTTTCTTT
-,TRBD2,TRBJ2-7,TRBV27,CASSYFQAGGEQYF,TGTGCCAGCAGTTATTTTCAGGCGGGAGGGGAGCAGTACTTC
few,-,TRBJ1-1,TRBV6-1,CASDVTVNTEAFF,TGTGCCAGCGACGTGACAGTGAACACTGAAGCTTTCTTT
-,TRBD1,TRBJ1-2,TRBV28,CASSLRDSFYGYTF,TGTGCCAGCAGTCTCCGGGACAGCTTTTATGGCTACACCTTC
few,-,TRBJ1-2,TRBV6-6,CASSYSAFGEYYGYTF,TGTGCCAGCAGTTACTCCGCCTTTGGGGAGTACTATGGCTACACCTTC
-,TRBD1,TRBJ1-4,TRBV4-3,CASSQGTGTDDELFF,TGCGCCAGCAGCCAAGGGACCGGGACAGATGACGAACTGTTTTTT
-,TRBD2,TRBJ2-5,TRBV2,CASEGRLAGGETQYF,TGTGCCAGCGAGGGGAGACTAGCGGGCGGGGAGACCCAGTACTTC
once,-,TRBJ1-3,TRBV27,CASSLNGVGNTIYF,TGTGCCAGCAGTTTAAACGGAGTAGGAAACACCATATATTTT
once,TRBD1,TRBJ2-7,TRBV11-2,CASSRRGTGGGEQYF,TGTGCCAGCAGCCGACGCGGGACAGGGGGCGGCGAGCAGTACTTC
-,TRBD1,TRBJ1-5,TRBV18,CASSPNGQGGQPQHF,TGTGCCAGCTCACCCAACGGACAGGGAGGCCAGCCCCAGCATTTT
few,TRBD1,TRBJ1-4,TRBV5-6,CASSRTGHREKLFF,TGTGCCAGCAGCAGGACAGGGCATCGAGAAAAACTGTTTTTT
-,-,TRBJ1-4,TRBV25-1,CASSELSRGSNEKLFF,TGTGCCAGCAGTGAACTTAGCCGGGGAAGTAATGAAAAACTGTTTTTT
-,-,TRBJ1-1,TRBV20-1,CSASKTPEAFF,TGCAGTGCTAGCAAGACTCCTGAAGCTTTCTTT
-,TRBD2,TRBJ2-7,TRBV11-3,CASSPNSGRSYEQYF,TGTGCCAGCAGCCCAAATAGCGGGCGCTCCTACGAGCAGTACTTC
-,TRBD2,TRBJ2-1,TRBV5-6,CASSLGGGPYNEQFF,TGTGCCAGCAGCTTGGGCGGGGGTCCCTACAATGAGCAGTTCTTC
-,-,TRBJ2-5,TRBV6-5,CASSYGGRETQYF,TGTGCCAGCAGTTACGGCGGAAGAGAGACCCAGTACTTC
-,-,TRBJ1-2,TRBV4-3,CASSQEMGPYYGYTF,TGCGCCAGCAGCCAAGAAATGGGCCCCTACTATGGCTACACCTTC
few,-,TRBJ2-7,TRBV27,CASSFSWSPYEQYF,TGTGCCAGCAGTTTTAGTTGGAGTCCCTACGAGCAGTACTTC
-,-,TRBJ2-1,TRBV5-1,CASSQAYEQFF,TGCGCCAGCAGTCAGGCCTATGAGCAGTTCTTC
few,-,TRBJ2-7,TRBV5-1,CASSVSRSSSYEQYF,TGCGCCAGCAGCGTCTCTAGAAGTTCCTCCTACGAGCAGTACTTC
once,TRBD1,TRBJ1-1,TRBV29-1,CSVDRANTEAFF,TGCAGCGTCGACAGGGCGAACACTGAAGCTTTCTTT
-,TRBD1,TRBJ2-7,TRBV28,CASSSTGVRGSYEQYF,TGTGCCAGCAGTTCAACAGGGGTCAGGGGCTCCTACGAGCAGTACTTC
-,-,TRBJ2-6,TRBV15,CATSEHTSGANVLTF,TGTGCCACCAGCGAACATACGTCTGGGGCCAACGTCCTGACTTTC
many,TRBD2,TRBJ2-3,TRBV4-2,CASSQEREGPDTQYF,TGTGCCAGCAGCCAAGAGCGGGAGGGCCCAGATACGCAGTATTTT
-,-,TRBJ2-7,TRBV11-2,CASSLVGSESYEQYF,TGTGCCAGCAGCTTAGTCGGGAGTGAATCCTACGAGCAGTACTTC